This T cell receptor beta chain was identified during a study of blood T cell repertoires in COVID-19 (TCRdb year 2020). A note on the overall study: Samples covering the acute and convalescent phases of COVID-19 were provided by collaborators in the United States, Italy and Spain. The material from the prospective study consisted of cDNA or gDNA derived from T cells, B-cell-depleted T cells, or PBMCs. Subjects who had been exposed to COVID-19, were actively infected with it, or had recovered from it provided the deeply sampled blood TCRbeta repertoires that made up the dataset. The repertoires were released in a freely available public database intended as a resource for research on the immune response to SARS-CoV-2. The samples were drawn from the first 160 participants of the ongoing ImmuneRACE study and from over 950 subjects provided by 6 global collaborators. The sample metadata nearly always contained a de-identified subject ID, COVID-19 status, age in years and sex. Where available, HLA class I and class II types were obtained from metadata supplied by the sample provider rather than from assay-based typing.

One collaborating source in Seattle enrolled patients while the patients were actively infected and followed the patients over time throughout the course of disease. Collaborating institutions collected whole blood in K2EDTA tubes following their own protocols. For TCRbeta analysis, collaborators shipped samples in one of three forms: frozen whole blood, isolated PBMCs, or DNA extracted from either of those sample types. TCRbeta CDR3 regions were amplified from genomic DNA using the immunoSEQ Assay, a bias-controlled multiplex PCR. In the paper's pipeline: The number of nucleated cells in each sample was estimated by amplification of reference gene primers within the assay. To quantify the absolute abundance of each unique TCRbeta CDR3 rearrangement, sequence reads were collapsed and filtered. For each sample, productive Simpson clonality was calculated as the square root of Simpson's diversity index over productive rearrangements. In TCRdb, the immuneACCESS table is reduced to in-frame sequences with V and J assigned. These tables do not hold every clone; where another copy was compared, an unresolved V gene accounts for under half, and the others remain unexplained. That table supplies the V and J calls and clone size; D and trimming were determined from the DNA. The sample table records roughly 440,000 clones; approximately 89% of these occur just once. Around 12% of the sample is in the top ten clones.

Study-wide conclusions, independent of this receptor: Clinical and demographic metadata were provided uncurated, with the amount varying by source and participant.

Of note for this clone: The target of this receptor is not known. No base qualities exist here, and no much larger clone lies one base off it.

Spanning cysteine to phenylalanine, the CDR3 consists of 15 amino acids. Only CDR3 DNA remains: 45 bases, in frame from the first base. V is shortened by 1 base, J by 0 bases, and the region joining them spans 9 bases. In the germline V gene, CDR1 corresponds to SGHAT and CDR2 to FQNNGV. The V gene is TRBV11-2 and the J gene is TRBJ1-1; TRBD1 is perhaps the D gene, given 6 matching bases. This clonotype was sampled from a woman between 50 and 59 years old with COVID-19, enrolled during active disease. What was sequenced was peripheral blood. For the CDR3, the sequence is CASSLVGGMNTEAFF. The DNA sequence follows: TGTGCCAGCAGCTTAGTAGGGGGTATGAACACTGAAGCTTTCTTT. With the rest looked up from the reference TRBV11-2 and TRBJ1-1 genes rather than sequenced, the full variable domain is EAGVAQSPRYKIIEKRQSVAFWCNPISGHATLYWYQQILGQGPKLLIQFQNNGVVDDSQLPKDRFSAERLKGVDSTLKIQPAKLEDSAVYLCASSLVGGMNTEAFFGQGTRLTVV.